The next 25 T cell receptor beta chains were all read from a single sample in a study of regulatory and conventional T cells in RAG deficiency. The assay was immunoSEQ multiplex PCR, and TCRdb's table has in-frame clones only and misses some. The table records around 30,000 clones, 90% to 95% of them present only once. Genomic DNA came from blood conventional CD4+ T cells gated CD25-low CD127-high. The sample was also linked to a second study, of regulatory T cells. That source notes: Primers: 52 TRBV forward and 13 TRBJ reverse.

Material for sequencing was CD25- CD4+ T cells sorted from blood. The receptors come from a human donor in good health.

The chain combines TRBV11-2 with TRBJ2-1; 9 bases map to TRBD2. The V and J ends lost 4 bases and 7 bases, in that order; junction bases with no gene match: 8. This CDR3 spans 15 amino acids. Germline CDR1 reads SGHAT; CDR2 reads FQNNGV. CDR3 protein: CASSSGSGGRNEQFF. CDR3 nucleotide sequence: TGTGCCAGCAGCTCTGGGAGCGGGGGGAGGAATGAGCAGTTCTTC.

The chain recombines TRBV4-2 with TRBJ2-2; D is unclear. Germline V gene data show CDR1 as LGHNA and CDR2 as YNFKEQ. With 0 bases removed from V and 6 bases from J, the gap between germline ends came to 5 bases. CDR3 length: 13 residues. CDR3 coding DNA: TGTGCCAGCAGCCAAGATACTTCCGGGGAGCTGTTTTTT. This sequence encodes CASSQDTSGELFF.

V is TRBV6-1 and J is TRBJ2-7, with 7 bases lining up with TRBD1. Trimming removed 4 bases from V and 2 bases from J; junction bases left unmatched: 8. CDR3 length: 15 residues. CDR1 MNHNS and CDR2 SASEGT come from the germline V gene. In DNA form, the CDR3 reads TGTGCCAGCAGTGCCCGACAGGGTCCCACCTACGAGCAGTACTTC. It codes for CASSARQGPTYEQYF.

The chain joins TRBV6-5 to TRBJ2-5; 9 nucleotides agree with TRBD1. There are 16 residues in the CDR3. The junction had 12 bases not matched to a gene; V was cut back by 2 bases and J by 8 bases. Germline V lookup: CDR1 MNHEY, CDR2 SVGAGI. The CDR3 is CASSYGGQGKGLTQYF. In DNA form, the CDR3 reads TGTGCCAGCAGTTACGGGGGACAGGGTAAAGGTTTAACCCAGTACTTC.

The rearrangement links TRBV15 to TRBJ2-7; 9 positions match TRBD1. Germline V gives CDR1 LNHNV, CDR2 YYDKDF (reference sequence). V lost 3 bases, J lost 0 bases, and 0 bases stayed unmatched. This CDR3 is built from 14 residues. CDR3 coding DNA: TGTGCCACCAGCAGGGACAGGGGCTCCTACGAGCAGTACTTC. It encodes CATSRDRGSYEQYF. Complete variable domain (other parts from reference TRBV15 and TRBJ2-7): DAMVIQNPRYQVTQFGKPVTLSCSQTLNHNVMYWYQQKSSQAPKLLFHYYDKDFNNEADTPDNFQSRRPNTSFCFLDIRSPGLGDTAMYLCATSRDRGSYEQYFGPGTRLTVT.

This chain joins TRBV4-1 and TRBJ1-3; 8 bases are shared with TRBD1. Germline V gives CDR1 MGHRA, CDR2 YSYEKL. This CDR3 has 18 amino acids. The trim removed 0 bases at V and 0 bases at J, leaving 7 bases unmatched. The CDR3 loop is CASSQDRQGTNSGNTIYF. Written as DNA, the CDR3 is TGCGCCAGCAGCCAAGATCGACAGGGGACAAACTCTGGAAACACCATATATTTT.

V and J are TRBV19 and TRBJ1-5, with 7 bases aligning to TRBD1. Trimming at V came to 5 bases and at J to 0 bases, leaving 4 bases not matched to a gene. The CDR3 has 15 amino acids. Germline-derived CDR1 and CDR2 are LNHDA and SQIVND (reference sequence). This chain's CDR3 is CASSATGYSNQPQHF. CDR3 DNA sequence: TGTGCCAGTAGTGCGACAGGGTATAGCAATCAGCCCCAGCATTTT.

This chain links TRBV6-1 with TRBJ1-1; maybe TRBD1 (5 bases). This CDR3 spans 14 amino acids. Trimming removed 0 bases at V and 5 bases at J, with 10 bases between. CDR1 and CDR2 (germline): MNHNS, SASEGT. The CDR3, as DNA: TGTGCCAGCAGTGAAGCGAGGGAGGGGACTGAAGCTTTCTTT. Its protein product is CASSEAREGTEAFF.

The chain has TRBV28 and TRBJ2-7; 11 bases map to TRBD1. The CDR3 sequence is 16 residues long. The junction had 5 bases not matched to a gene; V was cut back by 3 bases and J by 1 base. Per the germline V gene, CDR1 is MDHEN and CDR2 is SYDVKM. The CDR3 loop is CASSFPRDRGSYEQYF. The CDR3, as DNA: TGTGCCAGCAGTTTCCCCCGGGACAGGGGGTCCTACGAGCAGTACTTC.

The chain carries TRBV9 and TRBJ2-5; 8 positions match TRBD2. The end of the DNA aligns better with TRBJ2-7, so the J call may be wrong. Germline CDR1 and CDR2: SGDLS and YYNGEE. This CDR3 contains 15 residues. The CDR3 coding sequence is TGTGCCAGCAGCCGTGGGGTAGCGGGGCCCTACGAGCAGTACTTC. It yields the protein CASSRGVAGPYEQYF.

The genes are TRBV2 and TRBJ2-5; 8 positions match TRBD1. The V and J ends lost 6 bases and 5 bases, in that order; junction bases with no gene match: 8. The CDR3 has 14 amino acids. CDR1 and CDR2 from the germline V gene are SNHLY and FYNNEI. CDR3 DNA: TGTGCCAGCAGGGTGCAGGGGGCGCCGGAGACCCAGTACTTC. Protein product: CASRVQGAPETQYF.

The DNA of the CDR3 is TGTGCCAGCAGCTTAGGCGGGCAGCCCCAGCATTTT. Amino acids: CASSLGGQPQHF. This chain connects TRBV13 to TRBJ1-5; D is uncertain. Germline V gives CDR1 PRHDT, CDR2 FYEKMQ (reference sequence). V lost 0 bases and J 7 bases, leaving 4 bases between the germline ends. CDR3 length equals 12 residues.

With respect to this clone: This likely comes from a read error, as the CDR3 has no conserved phenylalanine or tryptophan at its end. The rearrangement uses TRBV6-1 and TRBJ1-2; no firm D call. The germline gives CDR1 MNHNS, CDR2 SASEGT. The CDR3 contains 14 residues. With 4 bases removed from V and 3 bases from J, the gap between germline ends came to 12 bases. As DNA, the CDR3 is TGTGCCAGCAGTGCAAACACGCGTTACTATGGCTACACCCTC. Translated: CASSANTRYYGYTL.

The genes are TRBV5-1 and TRBJ2-5; TRBD1 agrees at 11 bases. Gene TRBJ2-7 matches the end of the DNA better, so the J call may be wrong. Germline CDR1 and CDR2: SGHRS and YFSETQ. The CDR3 totals 15 residues. CDR3 DNA: TGCGCCAGCTCCCCCACCGGACAGGGGGCCCACGAGCAGTACTTC. This sequence encodes CASSPTGQGAHEQYF.

The chain is built from TRBV4-1 and TRBJ1-5, with a weak D call TRBD1 (6 bases). V was pared by 1 base and J by 7 bases, with 20 bases between. CDR3 length: 17 residues. Germline V lookup: CDR1 MGHRA, CDR2 YSYEKL. The CDR3 DNA follows: TGCGCCAGCAGCCAAGTCCTAGGCAACAGGGAGCGCCAGCCCCAGCATTTT. Translating it yields CASSQVLGNRERQPQHF.

CDR3 in amino acids: CASSNGVAVEAFF. The CDR3 DNA sequence: TGTGCCAGCAGCAACGGGGTCGCAGTTGAAGCTTTCTTT. V usage is TRBV11-2 and J usage is TRBJ1-1; no definite D call. CDR1 is SGHAT, CDR2 FQNNGV, per germline. V lost 5 bases and J 7 bases, leaving 14 bases between the germline ends. This CDR3 region has 13 residues.

The chain recombines TRBV18 with TRBJ1-1; TRBD1 is a possible D gene (6 bases). The CDR3 is 16 amino acids. V was cut by 7 bases and J by 2 bases, with 20 bases left in between. In germline, CDR1 is KGHSH, CDR2 LQKENI. The CDR3 loop reads CASLSTQVGGNTEAFF. CDR3 DNA sequence: TGTGCCAGCTTATCGACGCAGGTAGGGGGAAACACTGAAGCTTTCTTT.

The chain carries TRBV11-1 and TRBJ2-5, with a weak D call TRBD1 (5 bases). The V gene lost 1 base and the J gene lost 4 bases, with 13 bases spanning the gap. Germline loops: CDR1 SGHAT, CDR2 FQDESV (reference sequence). This CDR3 contains 15 residues. This CDR3 reads CASSLDGQGGETQYF. The CDR3 DNA follows: TGTGCCAGCAGCTTAGATGGGCAGGGCGGAGAGACCCAGTACTTC. The full variable domain, in which reference TRBV11-1 and TRBJ2-5 provide the parts outside the CDR3, is EAEVAQSPRYKITEKSQAVAFWCDPISGHATLYWYRQILGQGPELLVQFQDESVVDDSQLPKDRFSAERLKGVDSTLKIQPAELGDSAMYLCASSLDGQGGETQYFGPGTRLLVL.

This chain links TRBV19 with TRBJ2-4, with D possibly matching TRBD1 (6 bases). Looked up from germline, CDR1 is LNHDA and CDR2 is SQIVND (reference sequence). Between the trimmed V and J ends, which lost 6 bases and 10 bases, there was a span of 19 bases. This CDR3 region has 14 residues. The CDR3 DNA follows: TGTGCCAGTAGAGGGACACTAGGTCGTGGGATTCAGTACTTC. Amino acids: CASRGTLGRGIQYF.

This chain joins TRBV5-1 and TRBJ1-1; 7 bases fit TRBD1. The junction had 7 bases not matched to a gene; V was cut back by 0 bases and J by 5 bases. The germline gives CDR1 SGHRS, CDR2 YFSETQ. The CDR3 covers 15 residues. The CDR3 reads CASSLEGRGWTEAFF. As DNA, the CDR3 is TGCGCCAGCAGCTTGGAAGGCAGGGGGTGGACTGAAGCTTTCTTT.

The rearrangement uses TRBV5-1 and TRBJ2-1; possible D gene TRBD1, 5 bases. Per the germline V gene, CDR1 is SGHRS and CDR2 is YFSETQ. The CDR3 is 14 residues long. V gave up 1 base and J gave up 5 bases, with 10 bases separating them. The CDR3 sequence: CASSLTRADNEQFF. The CDR3 DNA is TGCGCCAGCAGCTTGACCAGGGCAGACAATGAGCAGTTCTTC.

This chain connects TRBV7-2 to TRBJ2-2, with D perhaps matching TRBD1 (5 bases). CDR3 length: 14 residues. The germline gives CDR1 SGHTA, CDR2 FQGNSA. The germline V and J ends were trimmed by 2 bases and 6 bases, with 10 bases remaining between them. The CDR3 DNA is TGTGCCAGCAGCTTACGCCAGGGTGCCGGGGAGCTGTTTTTT. This gives the protein CASSLRQGAGELFF.

V usage is TRBV18 and J usage is TRBJ1-2, with TRBD1 matching 7 bases. The CDR3 runs to 18 residues. V shed 2 bases and J 6 bases; nucleotides not matched to a gene: 18. Looked up from germline, CDR1 is KGHSH and CDR2 is LQKENI. The CDR3, as DNA: TGTGCCAGCTCACCATCGGTCCGGGTCCTGACAGGGAGAGATGGCTACACCTTC. Translated, it gives CASSPSVRVLTGRDGYTF.

In regard to this clone: At one end the junction does not follow the germline gene, possibly because of a read error. This rearrangement joins TRBV18 to TRBJ1-5; D not certain. Germline lookup yields CDR1 KGHSH and CDR2 LQKENI. The CDR3 has 15 amino acids. CDR3 coding DNA: TGTGCCAGCTCCCCACCCTCTCAAGGGAGGCAGCCCCAGCATTTT. As protein: CASSPPSQGRQPQHF.

This sequence joins TRBV7-2 and TRBJ1-5; the D gene is possibly TRBD1 (6 bases). V shed 5 bases and J shed 1 base, with 9 bases lying between them. CDR1 is SGHTA and CDR2 is FQGNSA in the germline V gene. The CDR3 consists of 14 residues. CDR3 sequence (DNA): TGTGCCAGCAGCACTACAGGGAGCAATCAGCCCCAGCATTTT. This encodes CASSTTGSNQPQHF.